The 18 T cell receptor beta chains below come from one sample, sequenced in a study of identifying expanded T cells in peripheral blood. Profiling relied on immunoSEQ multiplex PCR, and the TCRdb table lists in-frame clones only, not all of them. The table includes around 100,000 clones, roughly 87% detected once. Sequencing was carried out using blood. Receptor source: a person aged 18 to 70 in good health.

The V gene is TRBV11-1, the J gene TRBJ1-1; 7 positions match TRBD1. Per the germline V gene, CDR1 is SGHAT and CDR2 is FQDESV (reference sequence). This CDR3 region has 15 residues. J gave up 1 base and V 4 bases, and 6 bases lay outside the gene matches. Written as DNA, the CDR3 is TGTGCCAGCAGCTCCGACCGACAGGGGAACACTGAAGCTTTCTTT. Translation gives CASSSDRQGNTEAFF.

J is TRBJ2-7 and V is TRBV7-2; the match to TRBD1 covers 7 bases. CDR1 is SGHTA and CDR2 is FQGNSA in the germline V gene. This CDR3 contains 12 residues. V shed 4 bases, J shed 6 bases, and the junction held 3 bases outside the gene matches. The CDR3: CASSSPGGEQYF. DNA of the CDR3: TGTGCCAGCAGCTCACCAGGGGGCGAGCAGTACTTC.

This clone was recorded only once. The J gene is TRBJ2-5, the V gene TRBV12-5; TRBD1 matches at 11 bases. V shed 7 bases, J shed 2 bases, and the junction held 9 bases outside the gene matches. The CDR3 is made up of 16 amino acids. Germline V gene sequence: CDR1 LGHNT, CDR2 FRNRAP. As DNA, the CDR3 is TGTGCTAGTGCCCCCGGGACAGGGGGATATCAAGAGACCCAGTACTTC. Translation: CASAPGTGGYQETQYF.

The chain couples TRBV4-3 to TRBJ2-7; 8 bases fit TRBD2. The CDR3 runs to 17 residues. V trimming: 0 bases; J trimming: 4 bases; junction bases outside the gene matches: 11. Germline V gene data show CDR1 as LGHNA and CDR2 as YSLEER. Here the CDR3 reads CASSQDLVRGGVYEQYF. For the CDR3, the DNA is TGCGCCAGCAGCCAAGATCTAGTCCGGGGGGGCGTATACGAGCAGTACTTC.

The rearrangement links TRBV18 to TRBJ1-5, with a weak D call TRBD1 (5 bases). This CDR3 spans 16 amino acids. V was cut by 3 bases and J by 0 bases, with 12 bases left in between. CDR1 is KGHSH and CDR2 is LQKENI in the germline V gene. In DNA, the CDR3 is TGTGCCAGCTCACCGGGGGGAGGAAATAGCAATCAGCCCCAGCATTTT. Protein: CASSPGGGNSNQPQHF. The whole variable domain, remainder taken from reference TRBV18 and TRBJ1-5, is NAGVMQNPRHLVRRRGQEARLRCSPMKGHSHVYWYRQLPEEGLKFMVYLQKENIIDESGMPKERFSAEFPKEGPSILRIQQVVRGDSAAYFCASSPGGGNSNQPQHFGDGTRLSIL.

This chain's CDR3 is CASSRTGEGYTF. CDR3 in DNA: TGTGCCAGCAGTAGGACAGGGGAAGGCTACACCTTC. The chain employs TRBV7-9 and TRBJ1-2; 9 bases line up with TRBD1. Germline trimming cut 6 bases from V and 8 bases from J; bases unmatched to any gene: 4. This CDR3 comprises 12 residues. The germline gives CDR1 SEHNR, CDR2 FQNEAQ (reference sequence).

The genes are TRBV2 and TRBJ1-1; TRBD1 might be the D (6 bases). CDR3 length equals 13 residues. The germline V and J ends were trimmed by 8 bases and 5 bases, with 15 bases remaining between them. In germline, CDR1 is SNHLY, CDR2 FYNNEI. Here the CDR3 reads CASEEAGETEAFF. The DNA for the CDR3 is TGTGCCAGCGAGGAAGCAGGGGAAACTGAAGCTTTCTTT.

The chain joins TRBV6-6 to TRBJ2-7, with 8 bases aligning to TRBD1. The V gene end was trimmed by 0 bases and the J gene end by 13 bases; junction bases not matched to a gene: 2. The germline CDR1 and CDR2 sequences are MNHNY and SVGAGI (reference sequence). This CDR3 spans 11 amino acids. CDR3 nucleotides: TGTGCCAGCAGTTACTCCCAGGGGGCATACTTC. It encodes CASSYSQGAYF.

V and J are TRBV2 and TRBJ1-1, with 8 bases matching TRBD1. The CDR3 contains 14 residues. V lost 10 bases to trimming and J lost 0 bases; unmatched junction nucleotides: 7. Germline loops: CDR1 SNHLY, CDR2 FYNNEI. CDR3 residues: CATPRTGMNTEAFF. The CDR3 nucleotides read TGTGCCACACCAAGGACAGGGATGAACACTGAAGCTTTCTTT.

CDR3 nucleotide sequence: TGTGCCAGCAGTTACATGGGGGACACTGAAGCTTTCTTT. Translating gives CASSYMGDTEAFF. The chain couples TRBV6-6 to TRBJ1-1, with D perhaps matching TRBD1 (5 bases). The CDR3 consists of 13 residues. V was pared by 2 bases and J by 3 bases, with 7 bases between. Germline CDR1 reads MNHNY; CDR2 reads SVGAGI (reference sequence).

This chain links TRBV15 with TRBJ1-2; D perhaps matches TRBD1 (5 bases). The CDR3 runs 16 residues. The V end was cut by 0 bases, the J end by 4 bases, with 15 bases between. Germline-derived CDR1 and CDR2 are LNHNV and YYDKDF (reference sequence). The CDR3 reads CATSRDRAGQGYGYTF. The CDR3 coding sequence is TGTGCCACCAGCAGAGATCGAGCAGGGCAGGGCTATGGCTACACCTTC. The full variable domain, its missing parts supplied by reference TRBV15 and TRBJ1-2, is DAMVIQNPRYQVTQFGKPVTLSCSQTLNHNVMYWYQQKSSQAPKLLFHYYDKDFNNEADTPDNFQSRRPNTSFCFLDIRSPGLGDTAMYLCATSRDRAGQGYGYTFGSGTRLTVV.

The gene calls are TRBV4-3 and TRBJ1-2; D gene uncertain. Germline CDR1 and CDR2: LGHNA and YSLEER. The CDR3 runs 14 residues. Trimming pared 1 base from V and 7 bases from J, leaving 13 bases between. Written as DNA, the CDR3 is TGCGCCAGCAGCCAAGGGACGACCGGCGGTGGCTACACCTTC. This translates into CASSQGTTGGGYTF.

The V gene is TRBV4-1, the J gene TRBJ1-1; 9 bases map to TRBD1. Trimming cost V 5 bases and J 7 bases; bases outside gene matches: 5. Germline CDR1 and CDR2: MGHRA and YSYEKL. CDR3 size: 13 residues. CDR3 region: CASSTGTGFEAFF. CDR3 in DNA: TGCGCCAGCAGCACGGGGACAGGGTTTGAAGCTTTCTTT.

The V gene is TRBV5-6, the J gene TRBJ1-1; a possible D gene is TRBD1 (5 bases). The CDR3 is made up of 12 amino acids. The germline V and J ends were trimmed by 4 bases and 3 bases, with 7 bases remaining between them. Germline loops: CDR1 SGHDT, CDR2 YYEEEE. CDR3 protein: CASSTGDTEAFF. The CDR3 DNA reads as TGTGCCAGCAGCACAGGAGACACTGAAGCTTTCTTT.

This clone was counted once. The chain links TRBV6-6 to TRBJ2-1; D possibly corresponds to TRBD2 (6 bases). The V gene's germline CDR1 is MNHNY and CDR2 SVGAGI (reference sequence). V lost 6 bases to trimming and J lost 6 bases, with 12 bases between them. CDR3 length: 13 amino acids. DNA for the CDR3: TGTGCCAGCAGCCCGGTGGGGGGCAATGAGCAGTTCTTC. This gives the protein CASSPVGGNEQFF.

CDR3 in DNA: TGCAGCGGCGGGACGGTGGGAGATACGCAGTATTTT. Encoded protein: CSGGTVGDTQYF. The chain carries TRBV29-1 and TRBJ2-3, with D maybe TRBD2 (6 bases). V was clipped by 7 bases and J by 5 bases, with 13 bases between them. CDR1 SQVTM and CDR2 ANQGSEA come from the germline V gene. The CDR3 totals 12 residues.

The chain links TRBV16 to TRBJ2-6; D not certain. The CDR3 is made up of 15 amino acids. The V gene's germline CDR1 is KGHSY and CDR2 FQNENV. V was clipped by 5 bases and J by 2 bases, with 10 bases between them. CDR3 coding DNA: TGTGCCAGCAGCGTTGGCAAAACTGGGGCCAACGTCCTGACTTTC. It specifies CASSVGKTGANVLTF.

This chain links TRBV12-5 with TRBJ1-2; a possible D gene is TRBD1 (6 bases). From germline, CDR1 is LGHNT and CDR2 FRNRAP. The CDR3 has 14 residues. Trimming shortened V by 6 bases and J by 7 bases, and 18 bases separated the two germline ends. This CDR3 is CASGLYLQGRGYTF. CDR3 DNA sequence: TGTGCTAGTGGGCTTTATTTACAGGGACGTGGCTACACCTTC.